These 14 T cell receptor beta chains were sequenced from one sample in a study of blood T cell repertoires in COVID-19. TCRdb's table, derived via immunoSEQ multiplex PCR, lists solely in-frame clones and lacks some. The profile shows 100,000 to 150,000 clones, around 85% of them singletons. Specimen: peripheral blood. These receptors came from a man aged 50-60 years with acute or convalescent COVID-19.

V gene TRBV15 combines with J gene TRBJ2-7; possible D gene TRBD2, 6 bases. V was clipped by 5 bases and J by 0 bases, with 11 bases between them. Germline V gene data show CDR1 as LNHNV and CDR2 as YYDKDF (reference sequence). This CDR3 has 14 amino acids. The CDR3 reads CATSETRNSYEQYF. The CDR3, as DNA: TGTGCCACCAGCGAGACTAGAAACTCCTACGAGCAGTACTTC.

This clone is a singleton in its sample. CDR3 residues: CASSLSGTGGKGQYF. CDR3 coding DNA: TGTGCCAGCAGCCTTAGTGGGACAGGGGGAAAGGGCCAGTACTTC. The chain links TRBV2 to TRBJ2-5; 11 bases fit TRBD1. V gave up 6 bases and J gave up 10 bases; unmatched junction bases: 13. The CDR3 runs to 15 residues. The germline gives CDR1 SNHLY, CDR2 FYNNEI.

V is TRBV6-5 and J is TRBJ1-2; tentatively, D is TRBD1 (5 bases). The CDR3 spans 16 residues. The germline V gene has CDR1 MNHEY and CDR2 SVGAGI. The V and J ends lost 2 bases and 0 bases respectively, with 13 bases between them. The CDR3 loop is CASSYQGYGANYGYTF. CDR3 DNA: TGTGCCAGCAGTTACCAGGGATACGGAGCTAACTATGGCTACACCTTC.

The chain couples TRBV15 to TRBJ1-3; 11 bases are a match to TRBD1. Germline values: CDR1 LNHNV, CDR2 YYDKDF (reference sequence). With 8 bases clipped from V and 7 bases from J, the junction kept 7 bases outside the gene matches. This CDR3 is built from 14 residues. CDR3 nucleotides: TGTGCCACCTCCAGGGACAGGGGGGCCAACACCATATATTTT. Translating it yields CATSRDRGANTIYF.

The chain joins TRBV3-1 (or the pseudogene TRBV3-2) to TRBJ2-5; a weak D match, TRBD1 (6 bases). The CDR3 extends over 15 amino acids. V was shortened by 2 bases and J by 7 bases, with 17 bases between the two germline ends. Germline CDR1 reads LGHDT; CDR2 reads YNNKEL (reference sequence). The CDR3 region has the DNA TGTGCCAGCAGCCAACCGGGACACTCCCGTTGGACCCAGTACTTC. Its translation is CASSQPGHSRWTQYF.

This CDR3 reads CASSPPTLVYNSPLHF. The CDR3 DNA reads as TGTGCCTCCTCACCTCCGACACTTGTGTATAATTCACCCCTCCACTTT. The chain carries TRBV30 and TRBJ1-6; no clear D gene. V was shortened by 7 bases and J by 4 bases, with 20 bases between the two germline ends. This CDR3 comprises 16 residues. Looked up from germline, CDR1 is GTSNPN and CDR2 is SVGIG (reference sequence).

The V call is TRBV5-1, the J call TRBJ1-5; D might be TRBD1 (6 bases). Germline loops: CDR1 SGHRS, CDR2 YFSETQ. The CDR3 contains 15 residues. V lost 4 bases and J lost 7, with 18 bases in between. DNA for the CDR3: TGCGCCAGCAGCCCAGAGGGGGGGGTAGGGCAGCCCCAGCATTTT. Protein: CASSPEGGVGQPQHF. Filled out from reference TRBV5-1 and TRBJ1-5, the complete variable domain reads KAGVTQTPRYLIKTRGQQVTLSCSPISGHRSVSWYQQTPGQGLQFLFEYFSETQRNKGNFPGRFSGRQFSNSRSEMNVSTLELGDSALYLCASSPEGGVGQPQHFGDGTRLSIL.

This chain connects TRBV19 to TRBJ2-5; 8 bases fit TRBD2. This CDR3 region has 14 residues. V trimming: 5 bases; J trimming: 1 base; junction bases outside the gene matches: 3. Per the germline V gene, CDR1 is LNHDA and CDR2 is SQIVND (reference sequence). CDR3 coding DNA: TGTGCCAGTAGTCGGGGGGGCCTCCAAGAGACCCAGTACTTC. Amino acids: CASSRGGLQETQYF.

V gene TRBV7-4 combines with J gene TRBJ2-1; D possibly corresponds to TRBD1 (6 bases). Trimming removed 4 bases at V and 6 bases at J, with 22 bases between. CDR1 and CDR2 (germline): SGHVT, SQSDAQ. The CDR3 contains 17 residues. In DNA, the CDR3 is TGTGCCAGCAGCTCGGGGCCTCAGGGCAGGGGTCCCAATGAGCAGTTCTTC. Translation: CASSSGPQGRGPNEQFF. The complete variable domain, with remaining parts taken from reference TRBV7-4 and TRBJ2-1, reads GAGVSQSPRYKVAKRGRDVALRCDSISGHVTLYWYRQTLGQGSEVLTYSQSDAQRDKSGRPSGRFSAERPERSVSTLKIQRTEQGDSAVYLCASSSGPQGRGPNEQFFGPGTRLTVL.

The rearrangement joins TRBV10-3 to TRBJ2-2; D is possibly TRBD1 (5 bases). The CDR3 is made up of 15 amino acids. The germline gives CDR1 ENHRY, CDR2 SYGVKD. V was shortened by 2 bases and J by 7 bases, with 14 bases between the two germline ends. The CDR3 DNA sequence: TGTGCCATCAGTGAGGGGGTTGTGGGGCTCGGGGAGCTGTTTTTT. The encoded protein is CAISEGVVGLGELFF.

About this clone itself: The sample carries other DNA sequences with the same CDR3. This sequence joins TRBV6-5 and TRBJ2-6; 7 nucleotides agree with TRBD1. This CDR3 is 14 amino acids long. The junction had 0 bases not matched to a gene; V was cut back by 5 bases and J by 2 bases. Germline V gives CDR1 MNHEY, CDR2 SVGAGI. In DNA, the CDR3 is TGTGCCAGCAGTACAGGGGCTGGGGCCAACGTCCTGACTTTC. As protein: CASSTGAGANVLTF.

J is TRBJ2-1 and V is TRBV10-3, with D possibly TRBD1 on 6 matching bases. V lost 3 bases, J lost 4 bases, and 13 bases lay in between. The germline V gene has CDR1 ENHRY and CDR2 SYGVKD. The CDR3 sequence is 15 residues long. In DNA, the CDR3 is TGTGCCATCAGTGACGGGGACATGGTATACAATGAGCAGTTCTTC. Residues: CAISDGDMVYNEQFF.

The chain is built from TRBV6-1 and TRBJ1-4; weak D call: TRBD1 (6 bases). The CDR3 is 13 residues long. V gave up 0 bases and J gave up 17 bases, with 16 bases separating them. Germline CDR1 reads MNHNS; CDR2 reads SASEGT. In DNA, the CDR3 is TGTGCCAGCAGTGAAGCGGCGGAGGACAGATTATTTTTT. As protein: CASSEAAEDRLFF.

The chain couples TRBV18 to TRBJ1-1; no clear D. Looked up from germline, CDR1 is KGHSH and CDR2 is LQKENI. The ends were cut back, 2 bases at V and 4 bases at J, with 11 bases in the middle. This CDR3 has 14 residues. CDR3 region: CASSPSGVGTEAFF. The CDR3 region has the DNA TGTGCCAGCTCACCATCCGGGGTTGGCACTGAAGCTTTCTTT.